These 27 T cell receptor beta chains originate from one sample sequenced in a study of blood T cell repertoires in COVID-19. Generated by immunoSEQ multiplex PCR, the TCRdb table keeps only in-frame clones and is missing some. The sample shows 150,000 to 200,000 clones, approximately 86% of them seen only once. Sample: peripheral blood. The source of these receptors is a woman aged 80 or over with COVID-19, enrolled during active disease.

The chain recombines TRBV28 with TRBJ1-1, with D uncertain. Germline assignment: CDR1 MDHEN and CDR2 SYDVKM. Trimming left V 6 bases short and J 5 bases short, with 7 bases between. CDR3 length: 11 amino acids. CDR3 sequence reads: CASSRTTEAFF. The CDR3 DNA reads TGTGCCAGCAGCCGCACAACTGAAGCTTTCTTT.

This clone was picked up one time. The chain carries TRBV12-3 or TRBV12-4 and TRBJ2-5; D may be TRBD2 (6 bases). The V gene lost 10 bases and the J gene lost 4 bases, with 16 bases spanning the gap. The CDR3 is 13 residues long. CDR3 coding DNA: TGTGCCATCCGACTAGGGAGAGGAGAGACCCAGTACTTC. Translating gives CAIRLGRGETQYF.

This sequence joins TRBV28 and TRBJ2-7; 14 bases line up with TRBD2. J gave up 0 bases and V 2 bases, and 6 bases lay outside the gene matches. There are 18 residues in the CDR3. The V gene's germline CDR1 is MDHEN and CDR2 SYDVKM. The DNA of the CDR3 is TGTGCCAGCAGTTTAAAGCGACTAGCGGGAGGGTCCTCCTACGAGCAGTACTTC. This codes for CASSLKRLAGGSSYEQYF.

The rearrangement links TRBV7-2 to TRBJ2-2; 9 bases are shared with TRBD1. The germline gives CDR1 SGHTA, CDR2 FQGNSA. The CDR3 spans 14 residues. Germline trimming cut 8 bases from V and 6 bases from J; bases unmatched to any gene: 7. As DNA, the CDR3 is TGTGCCAGCGAACCGGGACAGGGAGCCGGGGAGCTGTTTTTT. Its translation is CASEPGQGAGELFF.

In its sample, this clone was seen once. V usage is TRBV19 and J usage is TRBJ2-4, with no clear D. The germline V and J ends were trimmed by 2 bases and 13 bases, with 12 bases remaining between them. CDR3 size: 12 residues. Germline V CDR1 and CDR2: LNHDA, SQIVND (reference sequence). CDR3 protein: CASSINQSPQYF. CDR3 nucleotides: TGTGCCAGTAGTATAAATCAGTCCCCACAGTACTTC.

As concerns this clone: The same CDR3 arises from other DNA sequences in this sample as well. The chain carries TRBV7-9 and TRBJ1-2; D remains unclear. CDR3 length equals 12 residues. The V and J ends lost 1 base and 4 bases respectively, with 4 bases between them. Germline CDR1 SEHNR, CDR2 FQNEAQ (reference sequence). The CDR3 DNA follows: TGTGCCAGCAGCTTAGACGGCTATGGCTACACCTTC. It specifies CASSLDGYGYTF. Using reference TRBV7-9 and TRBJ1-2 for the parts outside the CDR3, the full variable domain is DTGVSQNPRHKITKRGQNVTFRCDPISEHNRLYWYRQTLGQGPEFLTYFQNEAQLEKSRLLSDRFSAERPKGSFSTLEIQRTEQGDSAMYLCASSLDGYGYTFGSGTRLTVV.

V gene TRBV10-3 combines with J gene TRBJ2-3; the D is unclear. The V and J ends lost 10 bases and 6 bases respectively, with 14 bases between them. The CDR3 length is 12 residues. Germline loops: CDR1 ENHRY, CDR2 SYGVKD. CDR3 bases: TGTGCCACCGCGTCTATAGAGGATACGCAGTATTTT. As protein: CATASIEDTQYF.

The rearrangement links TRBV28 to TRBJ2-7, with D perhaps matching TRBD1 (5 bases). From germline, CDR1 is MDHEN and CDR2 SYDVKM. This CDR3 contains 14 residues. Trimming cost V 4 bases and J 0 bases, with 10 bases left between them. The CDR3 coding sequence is TGTGCCAGCAGTTACGACAGCCTCTCCTACGAGCAGTACTTC. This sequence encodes CASSYDSLSYEQYF.

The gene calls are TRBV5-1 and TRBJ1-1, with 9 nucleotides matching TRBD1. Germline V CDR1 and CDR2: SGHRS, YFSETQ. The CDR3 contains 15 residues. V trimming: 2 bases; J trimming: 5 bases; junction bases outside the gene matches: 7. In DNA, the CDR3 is TGCGCCAGCAGCTTTCTACAGGGGGCAGGGACTGAAGCTTTCTTT. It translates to CASSFLQGAGTEAFF.

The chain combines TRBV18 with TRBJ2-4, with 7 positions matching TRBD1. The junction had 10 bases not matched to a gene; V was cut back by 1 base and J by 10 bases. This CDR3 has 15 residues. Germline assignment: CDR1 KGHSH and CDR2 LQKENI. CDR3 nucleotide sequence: TGTGCCAGCTCACCACAGGGACAGCCAATTGGAATTCAGTACTTC. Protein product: CASSPQGQPIGIQYF. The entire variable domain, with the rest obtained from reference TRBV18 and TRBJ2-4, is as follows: NAGVMQNPRHLVRRRGQEARLRCSPMKGHSHVYWYRQLPEEGLKFMVYLQKENIIDESGMPKERFSAEFPKEGPSILRIQQVVRGDSAAYFCASSPQGQPIGIQYFGAGTRLSVL.

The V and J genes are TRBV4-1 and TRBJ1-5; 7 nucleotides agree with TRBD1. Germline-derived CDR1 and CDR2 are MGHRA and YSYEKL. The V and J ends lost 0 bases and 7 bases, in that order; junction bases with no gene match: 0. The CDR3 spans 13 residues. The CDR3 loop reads CASSQEGGQPQHF. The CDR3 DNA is TGCGCCAGCAGCCAAGAAGGGGGCCAGCCCCAGCATTTT.

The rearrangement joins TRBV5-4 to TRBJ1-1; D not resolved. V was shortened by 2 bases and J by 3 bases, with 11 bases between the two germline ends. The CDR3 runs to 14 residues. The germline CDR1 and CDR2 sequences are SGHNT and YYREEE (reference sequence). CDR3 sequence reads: CASSFPGRDTEAFF. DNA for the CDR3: TGTGCCAGCAGCTTTCCGGGGAGGGACACTGAAGCTTTCTTT.

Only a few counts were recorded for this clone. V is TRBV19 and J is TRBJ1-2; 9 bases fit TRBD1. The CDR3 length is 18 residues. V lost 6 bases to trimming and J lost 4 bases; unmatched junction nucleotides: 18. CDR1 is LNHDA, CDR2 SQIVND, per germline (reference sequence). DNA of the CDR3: TGTGCCAGTAGCCAAAGAGGGAACAGGGGGCGGGAGAGCTATGGCTACACCTTC. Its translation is CASSQRGNRGRESYGYTF.

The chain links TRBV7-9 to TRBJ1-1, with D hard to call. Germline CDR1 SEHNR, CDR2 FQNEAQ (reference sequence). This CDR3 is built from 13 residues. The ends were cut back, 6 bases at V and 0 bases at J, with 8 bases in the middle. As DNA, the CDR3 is TGTGCCAGCAGTAGAACGATGAACACTGAAGCTTTCTTT. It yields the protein CASSRTMNTEAFF.

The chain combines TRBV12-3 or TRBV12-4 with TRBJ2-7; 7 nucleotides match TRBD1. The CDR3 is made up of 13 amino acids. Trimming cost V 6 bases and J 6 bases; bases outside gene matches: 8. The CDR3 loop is CASSLYDRAEQYF. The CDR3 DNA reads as TGTGCCAGCAGCCTCTACGACAGGGCCGAGCAGTACTTC.

CDR3 DNA sequence: TGTGCCAGCAGCCAAGATGAGAATCAGCCCCAGCATTTT. Its translation: CASSQDENQPQHF. The chain carries TRBV3-1 (or the pseudogene TRBV3-2) and TRBJ1-5; D unclear. The CDR3 runs to 13 residues. The V end was cut by 0 bases, the J end by 4 bases, with 4 bases between. Per the germline V gene, CDR1 is LGHDT and CDR2 is YNNKEL (reference sequence).

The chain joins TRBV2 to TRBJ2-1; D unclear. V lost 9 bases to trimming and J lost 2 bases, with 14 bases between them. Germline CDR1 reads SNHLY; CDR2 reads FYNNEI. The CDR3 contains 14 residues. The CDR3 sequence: CASQVTNAYNEQFF. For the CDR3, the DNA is TGTGCCAGTCAGGTAACGAACGCCTACAATGAGCAGTTCTTC.

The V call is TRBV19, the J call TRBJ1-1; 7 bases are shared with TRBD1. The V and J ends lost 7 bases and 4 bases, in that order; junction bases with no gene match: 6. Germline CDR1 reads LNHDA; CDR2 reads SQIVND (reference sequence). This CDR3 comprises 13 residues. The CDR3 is CASMIQGGTEAFF. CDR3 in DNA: TGTGCCAGTATGATTCAGGGGGGCACTGAAGCTTTCTTT. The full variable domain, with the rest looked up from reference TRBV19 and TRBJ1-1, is DGGITQSPKYLFRKEGQNVTLSCEQNLNHDAMYWYRQDPGQGLRLIYYSQIVNDFQKGDIAEGYSVSREKKESFPLTVTSAQKNPTAFYLCASMIQGGTEAFFGQGTRLTVV.

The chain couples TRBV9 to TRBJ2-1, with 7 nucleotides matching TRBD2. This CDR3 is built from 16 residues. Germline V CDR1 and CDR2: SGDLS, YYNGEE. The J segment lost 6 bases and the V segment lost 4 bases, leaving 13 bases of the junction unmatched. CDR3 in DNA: TGTGCCAGCAGCCCCAGAGGGGACTACCTATCCAATGAGCAGTTCTTC. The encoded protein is CASSPRGDYLSNEQFF. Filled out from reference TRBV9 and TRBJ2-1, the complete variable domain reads DSGVTQTPKHLITATGQRVTLRCSPRSGDLSVYWYQQSLDQGLQFLIQYYNGEERAKGNILERFSAQQFPDLHSELNLSSLELGDSALYFCASSPRGDYLSNEQFFGPGTRLTVL.

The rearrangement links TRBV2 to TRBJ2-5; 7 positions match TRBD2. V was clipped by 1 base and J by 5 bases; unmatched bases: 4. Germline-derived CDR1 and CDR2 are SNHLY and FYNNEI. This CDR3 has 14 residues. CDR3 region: CASSEVGGPETQYF. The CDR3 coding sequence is TGTGCCAGCAGTGAAGTGGGAGGGCCGGAGACCCAGTACTTC.

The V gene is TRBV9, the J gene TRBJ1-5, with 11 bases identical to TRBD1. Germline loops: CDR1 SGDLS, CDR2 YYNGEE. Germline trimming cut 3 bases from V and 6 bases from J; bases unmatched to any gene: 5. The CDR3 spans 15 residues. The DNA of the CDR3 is TGTGCCAGCAGCGCCGGACAGGGGGCTGGTCAGCCCCAGCATTTT. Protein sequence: CASSAGQGAGQPQHF.

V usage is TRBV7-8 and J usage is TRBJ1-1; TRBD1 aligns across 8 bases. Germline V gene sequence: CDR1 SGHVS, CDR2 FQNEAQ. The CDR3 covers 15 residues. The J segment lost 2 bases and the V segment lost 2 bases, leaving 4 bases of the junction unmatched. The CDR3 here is CASSLQGQGNTEAFF. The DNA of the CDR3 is TGTGCCAGCAGCTTACAAGGACAGGGCAACACTGAAGCTTTCTTT.

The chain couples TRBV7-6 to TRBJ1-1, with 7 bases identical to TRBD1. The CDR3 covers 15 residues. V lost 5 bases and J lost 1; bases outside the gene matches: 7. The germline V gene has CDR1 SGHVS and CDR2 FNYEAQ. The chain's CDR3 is CASSPTGLENTEAFF. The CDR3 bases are TGTGCCAGCAGCCCGACAGGGTTGGAGAACACTGAAGCTTTCTTT.

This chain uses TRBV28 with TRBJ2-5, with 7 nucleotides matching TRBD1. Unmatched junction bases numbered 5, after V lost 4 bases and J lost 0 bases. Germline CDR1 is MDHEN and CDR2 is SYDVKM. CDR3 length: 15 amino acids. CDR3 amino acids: CASSSQGVYQETQYF. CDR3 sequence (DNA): TGTGCCAGCAGTTCTCAGGGGGTATACCAAGAGACCCAGTACTTC.

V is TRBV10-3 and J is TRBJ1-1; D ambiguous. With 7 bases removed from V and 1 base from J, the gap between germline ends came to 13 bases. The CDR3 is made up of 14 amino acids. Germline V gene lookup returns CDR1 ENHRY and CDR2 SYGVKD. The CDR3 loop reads CAITPAGSNTEAFF. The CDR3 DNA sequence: TGTGCCATCACCCCGGCGGGGTCGAACACTGAAGCTTTCTTT.

The DNA of the CDR3 is TGTGCCAGCAGTTTTGGGGACAGAGACAATGAGCAGTTCTTC. This encodes CASSFGDRDNEQFF. The chain employs TRBV28 and TRBJ2-1, with TRBD1 identical over 7 bases. The CDR3 loop spans 14 amino acids. Germline V gives CDR1 MDHEN, CDR2 SYDVKM. Unmatched junction bases numbered 4, after V lost 3 bases and J lost 5 bases. The whole variable domain, filled in from reference TRBV28 and TRBJ2-1, reads DVKVTQSSRYLVKRTGEKVFLECVQDMDHENMFWYRQDPGLGLRLIYFSYDVKMKEKGDIPEGYSVSREKKERFSLILESASTNQTSMYLCASSFGDRDNEQFFGPGTRLTVL.

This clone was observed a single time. This CDR3 reads CASSEDVFATVHGYTF. The CDR3 region has the DNA TGTGCCAGCAGTGAAGATGTGTTTGCTACGGTTCATGGCTACACCTTC. The gene calls are TRBV6-1 and TRBJ1-2, with no clear D. V lost 1 base to trimming and J lost 6 bases, with 18 bases between them. The germline V gene has CDR1 MNHNS and CDR2 SASEGT. The CDR3 length is 16 residues.